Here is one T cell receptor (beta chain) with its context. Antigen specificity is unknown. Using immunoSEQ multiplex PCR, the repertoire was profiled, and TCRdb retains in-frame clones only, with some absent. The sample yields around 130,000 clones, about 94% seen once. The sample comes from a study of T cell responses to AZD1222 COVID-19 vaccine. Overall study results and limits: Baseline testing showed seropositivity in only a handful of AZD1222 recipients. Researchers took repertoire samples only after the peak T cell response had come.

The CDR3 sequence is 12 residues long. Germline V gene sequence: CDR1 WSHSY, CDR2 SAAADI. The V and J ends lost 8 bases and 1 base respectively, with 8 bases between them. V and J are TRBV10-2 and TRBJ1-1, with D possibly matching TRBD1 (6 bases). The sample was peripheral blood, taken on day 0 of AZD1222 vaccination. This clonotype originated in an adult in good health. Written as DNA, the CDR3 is TGCGCCAGCCGGGACACGAACACTGAAGCTTTCTTT. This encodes CASRDTNTEAFF.